This T cell receptor (beta chain) originates from a study of graft-versus-host responses after intestinal transplantation. Study context: The whole recipient group had anti-thymocyte globulin induction followed by tacrolimus and steroids for around 3 years. Study observations and caveats: Graft-versus-host to host-versus-graft clonal ratios in allografts were high in patients with graft-donor T cell macrochimerism.

The assay was immunoSEQ multiplex PCR, and TCRdb's table has in-frame clones only and misses some. The sample holds about 130,000 clones; approximately 92% are singletons and the top ten take around 0.15%. As regards this clone: Its cognate antigen is unknown.

The sample in question was unstimulated CD4+ T cells sorted from spleen or lymph node cells, obtained before intestinal transplant. The origin of this receptor is a human donor who received an intestinal transplant.

CDR3 nucleotides: TGTGCCAGCAGCTCCCCCCGGGGGGTTGTAGGTGGCTACACCTTC. Protein product: CASSSPRGVVGGYTF. This chain joins TRBV7-2 and TRBJ1-2, with D perhaps matching TRBD1 (5 bases). The V end lost 4 bases, the J end lost 7 bases, and 19 bases lay between the germline ends. The germline V gene encodes CDR1 SGHTA and CDR2 FQGNSA. The CDR3 is 15 amino acids.